Shown below are 18 T cell receptor beta chains from a single sample sequenced in a study of OX40 agonist ivuxolimab in advanced cancers. Method: immunoSEQ multiplex PCR; TCRdb's copy keeps in-frame clones and lacks some. The sample lists around 86,000 clones; 75% to 90% were seen once. The material sequenced was CD4+ or CD8+ T cells sorted from blood, taken in a trial of the OX40 agonist ivuxolimab. These receptors were obtained from an adult with an advanced solid tumor such as melanoma, head and neck, liver or kidney cancer.

The rearrangement joins TRBV19 to TRBJ2-3; D not certain. The CDR3 extends over 15 amino acids. V lost 3 bases to trimming and J lost 0 bases, with 10 bases between them. Looked up from germline, CDR1 is LNHDA and CDR2 is SQIVND (reference sequence). CDR3 sequence (DNA): TGTGCCAGTAGTATGACGCCAAGGAGCACAGATACGCAGTATTTT. Its translation is CASSMTPRSTDTQYF.

The chain combines TRBV6-6 with TRBJ1-2; D unresolved. CDR1 MNHNY and CDR2 SVGAGI come from the germline V gene (reference sequence). The CDR3 loop spans 13 amino acids. V lost 2 bases to trimming and J lost 7 bases, with 11 bases between them. The CDR3 reads CASSYEGSSGYTF. In DNA form, the CDR3 reads TGTGCCAGCAGTTACGAGGGTTCTTCTGGCTACACCTTC.

This chain links TRBV30 with TRBJ2-3, with 9 bases aligning to TRBD1. CDR1 is GTSNPN and CDR2 is SVGIG in the germline V gene (reference sequence). The CDR3 covers 15 residues. With V trimmed by 0 bases and J by 2 bases, 3 bases remained unmatched. CDR3 residues: CAWSVGDRDTDTQYF. DNA of the CDR3: TGTGCCTGGAGTGTAGGGGACAGGGACACAGATACGCAGTATTTT.

This rearrangement joins TRBV7-9 to TRBJ1-2; D is perhaps TRBD1 (6 bases). The V gene's germline CDR1 is SEHNR and CDR2 FQNEAQ (reference sequence). This CDR3 has 13 residues. V dropped 4 bases and J dropped 5 bases, with 11 bases sitting between them. The CDR3 here is CASSSPGVYGYTF. The CDR3 DNA sequence: TGTGCCAGCAGCTCCCCAGGGGTTTATGGCTACACCTTC.

The V and J genes are TRBV6-5 and TRBJ1-1; D perhaps matches TRBD1 (5 bases). Trimming cost V 8 bases and J 4 bases, with 11 bases left between them. The germline V gene has CDR1 MNHEY and CDR2 SVGAGI. The CDR3 totals 12 residues. The chain's CDR3 is CASLGEATEAFF. The CDR3 DNA reads TGTGCCAGCCTGGGGGAGGCCACTGAAGCTTTCTTT.

The rearrangement links TRBV20-1 to TRBJ2-7; D gene unclear. CDR3 length equals 11 residues. Germline loops: CDR1 DFQATT, CDR2 SNEGSKA (reference sequence). V lost 3 bases to trimming and J lost 3 bases, with 6 bases between them. The CDR3 region has the DNA TGCAGTGCTAGTCGGAGCTACGAGCAGTACTTC. Translation: CSASRSYEQYF.

The J gene is TRBJ2-3, the V gene TRBV7-3; 14 nucleotides line up with TRBD2. Germline assignment: CDR1 SGHTA and CDR2 FQGTGA. The CDR3 extends over 16 amino acids. Unmatched junction bases numbered 3, after V lost 2 bases and J lost 5 bases. The CDR3 DNA reads as TGTGCCAGCAGCTTAGGGACTAGCGGGGGCCTAGATACGCAGTATTTT. Translating it yields CASSLGTSGGLDTQYF.

The J gene is TRBJ1-6, the V gene TRBV13; 7 positions match TRBD1. CDR1 and CDR2 (germline): PRHDT, FYEKMQ (reference sequence). The CDR3 is made up of 15 amino acids. J lost 7 bases, V lost 5 bases, and 8 bases had no gene match. The CDR3 region is CASSIRTGINSPLHF. In DNA, the CDR3 is TGTGCCAGCAGCATTCGGACAGGAATCAATTCACCCCTCCACTTT.

The CDR3 region has the DNA TGTGCCAGCAGCAGGGGCGGGCTATCATCCTACAATGAGCAGTTCTTC. Translating gives CASSRGGLSSYNEQFF. V gene TRBV11-3 combines with J gene TRBJ2-1; D tentatively reads TRBD1 or TRBD2 (5 bases each). Trimming removed 5 bases at V and 1 base at J, with 15 bases between. This CDR3 contains 16 residues. Germline assignment: CDR1 SGHNT and CDR2 YENEEA.

The rearrangement uses TRBV4-3 and TRBJ1-1, with 9 bases aligning to TRBD1. V lost 1 base to trimming and J lost 11 bases; unmatched junction nucleotides: 14. The CDR3 is 16 residues long. Germline V gene data show CDR1 as LGHNA and CDR2 as YSLEER. The DNA for the CDR3 is TGCGCCAGCAGCCAAGTTAAAGGGACAGGGATTTGGATGGCTTTCTTT. Its protein product is CASSQVKGTGIWMAFF.

The CDR3 is CASSSPDRGEYV. CDR3 DNA sequence: TGTGCCAGCAGTTCCCCAGACAGGGGAGAGTACGTC. The chain uses TRBV28 and TRBJ2-7; 8 bases align to TRBD1. The CDR3 runs 12 residues. CDR1 is MDHEN, CDR2 SYDVKM, per germline. Germline trimming cut 4 bases from V and 11 bases from J; bases unmatched to any gene: 7.

The chain recombines TRBV7-3 with TRBJ2-3; 13 bases map to TRBD2. V was pared by 2 bases and J by 2 bases, with 7 bases of the junction left unmatched. This CDR3 is 18 amino acids long. Germline V CDR1 and CDR2: SGHTA, FQGTGA. The CDR3 reads CASSLYGGTSGVTDTQYF. The DNA of the CDR3 is TGTGCCAGCAGCTTATACGGGGGGACTAGCGGGGTCACAGATACGCAGTATTTT. Together with reference TRBV7-3 and TRBJ2-3, the CDR3 gives the full variable domain: GAGVSQTPSNKVTEKGKYVELRCDPISGHTALYWYRQSLGQGPEFLIYFQGTGAADDSGLPNDRFFAVRPEGSVSTLKIQRTERGDSAVYLCASSLYGGTSGVTDTQYFGPGTRLTVL.

The CDR3 DNA sequence: TGTGCCAGCAGCTTCAGAAGGAGCCCTAGCACAGATACGCAGTATTTT. Translating gives CASSFRRSPSTDTQYF. The V and J genes are TRBV7-2 and TRBJ2-3, with D unresolved. This CDR3 comprises 16 residues. Germline CDR1 SGHTA, CDR2 FQGNSA. The V end was cut by 3 bases, the J end by 0 bases, with 13 bases between. The complete variable domain, with remaining parts taken from reference TRBV7-2 and TRBJ2-3, reads GAGVSQSPSNKVTEKGKDVELRCDPISGHTALYWYRQSLGQGLEFLIYFQGNSAPDKSGLPSDRFSAERTGGSVSTLTIQRTQQEDSAVYLCASSFRRSPSTDTQYFGPGTRLTVL.

The chain uses TRBV10-2 and TRBJ1-1; D ambiguous. The CDR3 is made up of 13 amino acids. With 2 bases removed from V and 1 base from J, the gap between germline ends came to 5 bases. Germline loops: CDR1 WSHSY, CDR2 SAAADI. The CDR3 is CASSESRNTEAFF. In DNA form, the CDR3 reads TGCGCCAGCAGTGAGAGTCGGAACACTGAAGCTTTCTTT.

The chain is built from TRBV9 and TRBJ2-3, with D possibly being TRBD1 (6 bases). From germline, CDR1 is SGDLS and CDR2 YYNGEE. This CDR3 is built from 14 residues. Trimming took 0 bases from V and 4 from J, leaving 9 bases between them. The CDR3 region has the DNA TGTGCCAGCAGCGTAGCCCCAGGGGCAGATACGCAGTATTTT. The encoded protein is CASSVAPGADTQYF. Drawing the rest from reference TRBV9 and TRBJ2-3, the complete variable domain is DSGVTQTPKHLITATGQRVTLRCSPRSGDLSVYWYQQSLDQGLQFLIQYYNGEERAKGNILERFSAQQFPDLHSELNLSSLELGDSALYFCASSVAPGADTQYFGPGTRLTVL.

This clone came up once. The chain uses TRBV6-1 and TRBJ2-3, with D uncertain. Germline assignment: CDR1 MNHNS and CDR2 SASEGT. The CDR3 covers 11 residues. V lost 6 bases and J lost 2, with 3 bases in between. In nucleotides, the CDR3 is TGTGCCAGCAGCATCACAGATACGCAGTATTTT. This gives the protein CASSITDTQYF.

The V call is TRBV27, the J call TRBJ1-6; D not certain. CDR1 and CDR2 (germline): MNHEY, SMNVEV (reference sequence). V dropped 1 base and J dropped 7 bases, with 23 bases sitting between them. This CDR3 contains 19 residues. The CDR3 nucleotides read TGTGCCAGCAGTTTATACCACGGACGTGCAGGTACCCCGAATTCACCCCTCCACTTT. This translates into CASSLYHGRAGTPNSPLHF.

This chain connects TRBV6-5 to TRBJ2-7; 7 positions match TRBD1. V was clipped by 6 bases and J by 3 bases; unmatched bases: 8. There are 14 residues in the CDR3. Germline-derived CDR1 and CDR2 are MNHEY and SVGAGI. DNA for the CDR3: TGTGCCAGCAGGATAAGACAGGGACACTACGAGCAGTACTTC. This gives the protein CASRIRQGHYEQYF.